This TCR beta chain was observed in a study of identical twins. Whole-study results and caveats: Researchers reported excess low generation probability among twin-shared out-of-frame alpha sequences. Because invariant MAIT and iNKT cells could be present, zero-insertion analyses could be partly confounded.

TCRdb fed the 5' RACE reads into MiXCR, producing one record per CDR3 protein. This table has 1.5 million to 2 million distinct CDR3 sequences, about 31% appearing once. CDR3 length: 14 residues. Germline trimming cut 0 bases from V and 9 bases from J; bases unmatched to any gene: 5. Germline CDR1 is SGHRS and CDR2 is YFSETQ. Healthy Caucasians made up all donors. This clonotype was found a few times. Antigen: not known. The clonotype originates from a newborn girl in good health. Sequenced: cord blood. The chain carries TRBV5-1 and TRBJ2-1, with 8 bases that match TRBD1. CDR3 sequence (DNA): TGCGCCAGCAGCTTGGGACAGGGGACTTCTGAGCAGTTCTTC. Protein: CASSLGQGTSEQFF.